These 7 T cell receptor beta chains came from one sample sequenced in a study of T cells expressing NK-cell markers. TCRdb re-called the 5' RACE reads; every CDR3 protein appears as one record, without DNA. The sample totals 500,000 to 700,000 distinct CDR3 sequences. Sequencing was performed on blood T cells: a sorted CD56 or NKG2C T cell subset, CD4+ or CD8+ T cells, or bulk PBMC T cells (not recorded which). These receptors were collected from a man younger than 35 in good health.

CDR3: CASSPRVAGVPHSSTDTQYF. This rearrangement joins TRBV11-2 to TRBJ2-3; no DNA is available, so the TRBD2 call from TCRdb remains unchecked. The CDR3 runs to 20 residues. Germline CDR1 is SGHAT and CDR2 is FQNNGV. Together with reference TRBV11-2 and TRBJ2-3, the CDR3 gives the full variable domain: EAGVAQSPRYKIIEKRQSVAFWCNPISGHATLYWYQQILGQGPKLLIQFQNNGVVDDSQLPKDRFSAERLKGVDSTLKIQPAKLEDSAVYLCASSPRVAGVPHSSTDTQYFGPGTRLTVL.

The chain links TRBV6-5 to TRBJ1-6. CDR3 length: 16 residues. CDR1 MNHEY and CDR2 SVGAGI come from the germline V gene. The CDR3 sequence is CASSYGPVSYNSPLHF.

This chain uses TRBV4-3 with TRBJ2-3. This CDR3 comprises 14 residues. Germline V CDR1 and CDR2: LGHNA, YSLEER. The CDR3 loop is CASSQGLGTDTQYF.

The V and J genes are TRBV12-3 or TRBV12-4 and TRBJ1-6; TCRdb indicates TRBD1, and absent DNA this call remains unverified. CDR3 size: 15 residues. This chain's CDR3 is CASSLTGEDNSPLHF.

The chain recombines TRBV3-1 with TRBJ2-1; the D gene TCRdb calls, TRBD1, cannot be checked with no DNA. Germline CDR1 LGHDT, CDR2 YNNKEL (reference sequence). The CDR3 is 20 residues long. The CDR3 protein is CASSQDPRAGREAWDNEQFF.

This rearrangement joins TRBV27 to TRBJ2-3; TCRdb picks TRBD1, but there is no DNA to check that call. The length of the CDR3 is 16 residues. Per the germline V gene, CDR1 is MNHEY and CDR2 is SMNVEV (reference sequence). The chain's CDR3 is CASSLVGTVYPDTQYF.

The chain combines TRBV29-1 with TRBJ2-4; TCRdb names TRBD2, which stays unverified in the absence of DNA. Germline loops: CDR1 SQVTM, CDR2 ANQGSEA. CDR3 length: 14 amino acids. CDR3 amino acids: CSVEGGGAKNIQYF.